This TCR beta chain derives from a study of blood T cell repertoires in COVID-19. Study information: T cells, B-cell-depleted T cells, or PBMCs provided the cDNA or gDNA that served as material.

V shed 4 bases and J shed 5 bases, with 15 bases lying between them. Per germline, CDR1 SGHRS and CDR2 YFSETQ. CDR3 length: 14 amino acids. Per the study methods: Researchers report that nucleated cell counts were estimated from reference gene primer amplification. Using immunoSEQ multiplex PCR, the repertoire was profiled, and TCRdb retains in-frame clones only, with some absent. The V and J calls and clone size were taken over from that table, and D and trimming were inferred from the DNA. The table has 200,000 or so clones, about 91% seen once. Clinical history as reported by participants underpinned cohort assignment.

The sequencing input was PBMCs or T cells enriched from blood (not recorded which). J is TRBJ2-5 and V is TRBV5-1, with D tentatively TRBD2 (5 bases). This receptor was taken from a woman between 40 and 55 years old with acute COVID-19. Here the CDR3 DNA reads TGCGCCAGCAGCACCAGCAGCGGATCTGAGACCCAGTACTTC. It encodes CASSTSSGSETQYF.